This is a list of T cell receptor beta chains from one sample in a study of PD-L1 blockade in urothelial cancer. The method was immunoSEQ multiplex PCR; TCRdb's version includes in-frame clones alone and lacks a portion of them. The sample has tens of thousands of clones, 86% seen once. Material: PBMCs, obtained around atezolizumab (anti-PD-L1) treatment. These receptors originate from a man in his sixties with urothelial cancer. The CDR3 runs from the conserved cysteine through the conserved F or W. A D gene is named only where the DNA matches it firmly. The size entry is marked missing in some rows and otherwise reads once, few, many or a size class.

size	D	V	J	DNA	CDR3
NA	TRBD1	TRBV19	TRBJ1-5	TGTGCCAGTAGTATGGGGACAGGTAGCAATCAGCCCCAGCATTTT	CASSMGTGSNQPQHF
NA	TRBD1	TRBV9	TRBJ1-4	TGTGCCAGCAGCTTCGGGACAGAGGATGAAAAACTGTTTTTT	CASSFGTEDEKLFF
few	NA	TRBV7-8	TRBJ2-7	TGTGCCAGCAGCTTCCGGGAACTTACCTACGAGCAGTACTTC	CASSFRELTYEQYF
NA	TRBD2	TRBV5-1	TRBJ2-7	TGCGCCAGCAGCTTTCAACTAGCGGGCCCCTACGAGCAGTACTTC	CASSFQLAGPYEQYF
NA	NA	TRBV5-8	TRBJ2-1	TGTGCCAGCAGCTTGGTCACAGGGACCTACAATGAGCAGTTCTTC	CASSLVTGTYNEQFF
NA	NA	TRBV19	TRBJ1-5	TGTGCCAGTAGTCGCGGTCAGCCCCAGCATTTT	CASSRGQPQHF
NA	NA	TRBV9	TRBJ2-3	TGTGCCAGCAGCCCGAGCGGACTAAGCCAACGGGGCACAGATACGCAGTATTTT	CASSPSGLSQRGTDTQYF
few	NA	TRBV7-3	TRBJ1-1	TGTGCCAGCAGCTCCACCCCAGGGAACACTGAAGCTTTCTTT	CASSSTPGNTEAFF
NA	TRBD2	TRBV30	TRBJ2-7	TGTGCCTGGAGTAGGGAGGGCTACGAGCAGTACTTC	CAWSREGYEQYF
NA	TRBD1	TRBV6-6	TRBJ2-5	TGTGCCAGTAAACAGGGGCGTTCGAAAGAGACCCAGTACTTC	CASKQGRSKETQYF
NA	TRBD2	TRBV4-2	TRBJ2-1	TGTGCCAGCAGCCAAGTCGCTAGCGGGAAGACGGGTTACAATGAGCAGTTCTTC	CASSQVASGKTGYNEQFF
few	TRBD1	TRBV30	TRBJ1-5	TGTGCCTGGAGTGGACAGGGGGATCAGCCCCAGCATTTT	CAWSGQGDQPQHF
NA	TRBD2	TRBV6-5	TRBJ2-1	TGTGCCAGCAGTTACTGGAGCGGGAGGTACTACAATGAGCAGTTCTTC	CASSYWSGRYYNEQFF
NA	NA	TRBV19	TRBJ1-2	TGTGCCAGTAGTATAGAGAGTTCCTCGTATGGCTACACCTTC	CASSIESSSYGYTF
NA	NA	TRBV29-1	TRBJ2-2	TGCAGCGTTGGTAGAGGGAAGGACACCGGGGAGCTGTTTTTT	CSVGRGKDTGELFF
few	TRBD2	TRBV4-1	TRBJ2-6	TGCGCCAGCAGCCAAGAGGGGCTAGCGGGACGGGCTGGGGCCAACGTCCTGACTTTC	CASSQEGLAGRAGANVLTF
NA	NA	TRBV27	TRBJ2-7	TGTGCCAGCAGCCCGGACTGGGACGAGCAGTACTTC	CASSPDWDEQYF
NA	TRBD1	TRBV6-1	TRBJ1-6	TGTGCCAGCAGTGAACACGGGACAGGCCTAACTAGCTCCTATAATTCACCCCTCCACTTT	CASSEHGTGLTSSYNSPLHF
NA	NA	TRBV20-1	TRBJ2-1	TGCAGTGCTAGAGGAGGTGGCGAGCAGTTCTTC	CSARGGGEQFF
NA	NA	TRBV19	TRBJ1-2	TGTGCCAGTAGTCCGTCCGGATTAACAGGCGAAGTTAACTATGGCTACACCTTC	CASSPSGLTGEVNYGYTF
once	TRBD2	TRBV11-2	TRBJ2-7	TGTGCCAGCAGCTTAAGCCCACTAGCGGCGGTGGAGCAGTACTTC	CASSLSPLAAVEQYF
NA	TRBD2	TRBV11-2	TRBJ2-3	TGTGCCAGCAGCTTGTCGGGACTAGTAGCAGATACGCAGTATTTT	CASSLSGLVADTQYF
NA	TRBD1	TRBV30	TRBJ1-3	TGTGCCTTGGGGACAGTTGGGTATGGAAACACCATATATTTT	CALGTVGYGNTIYF
NA	NA	TRBV19	TRBJ1-3	TGTGCCAGTAGTATTGGAGGGATCGGAAACACCATATATTTT	CASSIGGIGNTIYF
once	NA	TRBV6-5	TRBJ1-5	TGTGCCAGCAGTTACTTCGAGGTGATCAATCCCCAGCATTTT	CASSYFEVINPQHF
NA	NA	TRBV11-3	TRBJ2-3	TGTGCCAGCAGCCTCCGGGGCACAGATACGCAGTATTTT	CASSLRGTDTQYF
few	NA	TRBV15	TRBJ1-4	TGTGCCACCAGCAGAGATGATACAGGGTTAGGTGAAAAACTGTTTTTT	CATSRDDTGLGEKLFF
NA	NA	TRBV30	TRBJ2-7	TGTGCCTGGAGGGTGACTAGCTCCTACGAGCAGTACTTC	CAWRVTSSYEQYF
NA	NA	TRBV27	TRBJ2-2	TGTGCCAGCGTTGGAGGTGACATGCTTTTCTCCGGGGAGCTGTTTTTT	CASVGGDMLFSGELFF
few	TRBD1	TRBV5-5	TRBJ2-6	TGCGCCAGCAGTTCCAGACAGGGGCGCGCTGGGGCCAACGTCCTGACTTTC	CASSSRQGRAGANVLTF
once	TRBD1	TRBV7-8	TRBJ1-5	TGTGCCAGCAGCTTAGCGGGTTTTGCAGGGGGCGATCAGCCCCAGCATTTT	CASSLAGFAGGDQPQHF
once	TRBD1	TRBV5-1	TRBJ2-7	TGCGCCAGCAGCCCAGGACAGGGAGGTATGGCGGGGGAGCAGTACTTC	CASSPGQGGMAGEQYF
once	NA	TRBV7-2	TRBJ1-5	TGTGCCAGCAGTCAGACCGACAGTATCAAGCCCCAGCATTTT	CASSQTDSIKPQHF
NA	NA	TRBV13	TRBJ2-1	TGTGCCAGCAGCTTAGGCCAGACGGGAATCACCTACAATGAGCAGTTCTTC	CASSLGQTGITYNEQFF
NA	TRBD1	TRBV6-5	TRBJ2-1	TGTGCCAGCACCGTCCGGGACAGCTCCTACAATGAGCAGTTCTTC	CASTVRDSSYNEQFF
few	TRBD1	TRBV6-1	TRBJ1-3	TGTGCCAGCAGGGAACAGGGGCGAGGAAACACCATATATTTT	CASREQGRGNTIYF
NA	NA	TRBV5-1	TRBJ1-1	TGCGCCAGCAGCCCACAGGGCGGGTACACTGAAGCTTTCTTT	CASSPQGGYTEAFF
NA	NA	TRBV5-1	TRBJ2-3	TGCGCCAGCACCCATAGCACAGATACGCAGTATTTT	CASTHSTDTQYF
NA	TRBD1	TRBV30	TRBJ1-2	TGTGCCTACAGGGGAACGAACTATGGCTACACCTTC	CAYRGTNYGYTF
NA	TRBD1	TRBV9	TRBJ2-3	TGTGCCAGCAGCGTAGGAGGGGGCCCCGATACGCAGTATTTT	CASSVGGGPDTQYF
NA	NA	TRBV11-2	TRBJ2-5	TGTGCCAGCAGCTTAGAATTTGTAGAAGAGACCCAGTACTTC	CASSLEFVEETQYF
NA	NA	TRBV6-1	TRBJ1-5	TGTGCCTGTCAAGCAGGGTTTTATAGCAATCAGCCCCAGCATTTT	CACQAGFYSNQPQHF
few	NA	TRBV28	TRBJ1-2	TGTGCCAGCCAGGACAGCATATTTGACTATGGCTACACCTTC	CASQDSIFDYGYTF
NA	NA	TRBV5-5	TRBJ2-2	TGTGCCAGCAGCGGGACGCCGCGGTTACAGGGAGACGGGGAGCTGTTTTTT	CASSGTPRLQGDGELFF
NA	NA	TRBV2	TRBJ1-4	TGTGCCAGCAGTGACAGGGGAATTACGGAAAAACTGTTTTTT	CASSDRGITEKLFF
NA	NA	TRBV11-3	TRBJ2-7	TGTGCCAGCGTCGGCCAGGGTTCGGACGAGCAGTACTTC	CASVGQGSDEQYF
NA	NA	TRBV27	TRBJ1-6	TGTGCCAGCAGTTCGAGTTTACGGGGAGTCCGGTCACCCCTCCACTTT	CASSSSLRGVRSPLHF
NA	NA	TRBV2	TRBJ2-4	TGTGCCAGCAGTGAATGGGGCAGGGTCAGGGACATTCAGTACTTC	CASSEWGRVRDIQYF
NA	TRBD1	TRBV28	TRBJ1-5	TGTGCCAGCAGTTTAGGAGGGGGCTGGGGTCAGCCCCAGCATTTT	CASSLGGGWGQPQHF
NA	NA	TRBV30	TRBJ2-7	TGTGCCTGGATGGGGGCGGGAGAGAGCGAGCAGTACTTC	CAWMGAGESEQYF
once	TRBD2	TRBV4-1	TRBJ2-1	TGCGCCAGCAGCCGTATAAGCGGGAGATCTAGTGAGCAGTTCTTC	CASSRISGRSSEQFF